This T cell receptor (beta chain) was captured by sequencing in a study of shared clonotypes between healthy human individuals. Deep was the level at which the assay was run. TCRdb keeps only in-frame clones here, not all; method: immunoSEQ multiplex PCR. This sample carries 1.5 million to 1.9 million clones, 98% of them seen once, and the ten largest clones take about 0.4%. The healthy adult donors were HIV-negative and reported no recent acute infections or vaccinations. The donor cohort consisted entirely of Caucasian adults residing in Nashville, Tennessee. Germline V gives CDR1 MDHEN, CDR2 SYDVKM. The CDR3 has 15 amino acids. V shed 2 bases and J 4 bases; nucleotides not matched to a gene: 4.

The sample comprised naive CD4+ T cells sorted from blood. Indicated subset: CD45RA+ positively selected. The chain couples TRBV28 to TRBJ2-1; 8 bases line up with TRBD1. The TCR was taken from a man aged 30 to 39 in good health. The CDR3 sequence: CASSLPQGAYNEQFF. The CDR3 DNA sequence: TGTGCCAGCAGTTTACCCCAGGGGGCTTACAATGAGCAGTTCTTC.